This TCR beta chain derives from a study of human versus mouse CDR3 diversity and MHC coevolution. Overall study findings and caveats: By iCHAO1, human TCR beta clonotypes numbered roughly 1.7 million, the most. Over five MHC II alleles selected the human T cells.

Sorting isolated naive CD4 T cells lacking CD45RO and expressing CD62L. Comments on this clone: Antigen unknown.

Produced via immunoSEQ multiplex PCR; TCRdb's table is partial and in-frame only. The sample has 45,000 to 75,000 clones; approximately 94% are singletons. V dropped 6 bases and J dropped 3; count of bases not matched to a gene: 14. The CDR3 length is 17 residues. In germline, CDR1 is MDHEN, CDR2 SYDVKM. This clonotype was sampled from a person aged 60 to 70 in good health. The source material was naive CD4+ T cells from blood. Subset reported: CD45RO-negative CD62L-positive naive CD4 T cells. This chain joins TRBV28 and TRBJ1-2; 9 bases are a match to TRBD1. The chain's CDR3 is CASRTGGSSRRDYGYTF. The CDR3 DNA sequence: TGTGCCAGCAGGACAGGGGGTAGTTCTCGGCGGGACTATGGCTACACCTTC.